This T cell receptor (beta chain) appears in the sequencing data of a study of blood T cell repertoires in COVID-19. Whole-study context: Both acute and convalescent COVID-19 samples were obtained from the United States, Italy and Spain. In each case, the material was cDNA or gDNA derived from T cells, B-cell-depleted T cells, or PBMCs.

The repertoire was sequenced with immunoSEQ multiplex PCR; TCRdb's copy has only in-frame clones and lacks some. The table records some 490,000 clones, less than 90% of them present only once. The CDR3 spans 16 residues. CDR1 LNHDA and CDR2 SQIVND come from the germline V gene (reference sequence). The trim removed 3 bases at V and 2 bases at J, leaving 6 bases unmatched. Individuals drawn from approximately 22 US areas were about 18 to 95 years old. Two consecutive negative NP/OP PCR tests, clearance, or resolved symptoms defined Cohort 3 recovery. This TCR came from a woman aged 60-70 years who had recovered from COVID-19. Material for sequencing was PBMCs or T cells enriched from blood (not recorded which). The V call is TRBV19, the J call TRBJ2-3, with 9 positions matching TRBD2. The CDR3 DNA is TGTGCCAGTAGTATTGGCGGGGGGGTTAACACAGATACGCAGTATTTT. Its protein product is CASSIGGGVNTDTQYF.